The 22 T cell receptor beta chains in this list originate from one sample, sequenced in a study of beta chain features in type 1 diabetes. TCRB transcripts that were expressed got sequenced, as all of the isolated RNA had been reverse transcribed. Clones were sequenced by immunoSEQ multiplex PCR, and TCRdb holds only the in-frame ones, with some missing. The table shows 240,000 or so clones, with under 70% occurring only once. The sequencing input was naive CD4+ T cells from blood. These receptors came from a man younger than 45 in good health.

CDR3 sequence reads: CAISESHTDTQYF. The CDR3, as DNA: TGTGCCATCAGTGAGTCCCACACAGATACGCAGTATTTT. J is TRBJ2-3 and V is TRBV10-3; D is undetermined. The germline V and J ends were trimmed by 0 bases and 2 bases, with 3 bases remaining between them. Germline V gene sequence: CDR1 ENHRY, CDR2 SYGVKD. CDR3 length: 13 amino acids.

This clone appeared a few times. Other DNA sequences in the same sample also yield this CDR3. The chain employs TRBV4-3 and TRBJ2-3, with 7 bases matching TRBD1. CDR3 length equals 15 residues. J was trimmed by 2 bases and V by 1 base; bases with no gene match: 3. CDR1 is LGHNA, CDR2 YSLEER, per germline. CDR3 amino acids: CASSQADRNTDTQYF. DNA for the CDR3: TGCGCCAGCAGCCAAGCGGACAGGAACACAGATACGCAGTATTTT.

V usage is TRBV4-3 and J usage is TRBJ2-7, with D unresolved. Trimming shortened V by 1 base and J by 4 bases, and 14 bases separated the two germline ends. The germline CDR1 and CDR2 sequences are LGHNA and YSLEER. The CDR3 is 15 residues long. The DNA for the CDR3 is TGCGCCAGCAGCCAAGGCTGGGGTGCCTCATACGAGCAGTACTTC. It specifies CASSQGWGASYEQYF.

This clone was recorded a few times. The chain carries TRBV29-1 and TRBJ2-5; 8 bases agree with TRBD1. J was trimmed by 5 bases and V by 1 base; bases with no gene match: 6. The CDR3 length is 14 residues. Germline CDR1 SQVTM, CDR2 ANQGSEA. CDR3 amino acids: CSVEGAGGSETQYF. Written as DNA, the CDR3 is TGCAGCGTTGAAGGGGCAGGGGGCTCGGAGACCCAGTACTTC. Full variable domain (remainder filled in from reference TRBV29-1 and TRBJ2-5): SAVISQKPSRDICQRGTSLTIQCQVDSQVTMMFWYRQQPGQSLTLIATANQGSEATYESGFVIDKFPISRPNLTFSTLTVSNMSPEDSSIYLCSVEGAGGSETQYFGPGTRLLVL.

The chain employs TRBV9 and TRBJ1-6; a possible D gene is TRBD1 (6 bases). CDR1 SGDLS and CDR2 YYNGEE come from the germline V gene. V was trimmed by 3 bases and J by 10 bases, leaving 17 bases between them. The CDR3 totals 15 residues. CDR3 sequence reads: CASSEGDVGWSPLHF. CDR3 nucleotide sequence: TGTGCCAGCAGCGAGGGGGACGTCGGATGGTCACCCCTCCACTTT.

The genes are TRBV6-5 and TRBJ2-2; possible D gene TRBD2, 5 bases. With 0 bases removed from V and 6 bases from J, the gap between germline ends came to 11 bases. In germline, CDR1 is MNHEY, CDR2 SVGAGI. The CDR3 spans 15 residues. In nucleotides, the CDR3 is TGTGCCAGCAGTTACTCCCTAGCAATCGCCGGGGAGCTGTTTTTT. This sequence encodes CASSYSLAIAGELFF.

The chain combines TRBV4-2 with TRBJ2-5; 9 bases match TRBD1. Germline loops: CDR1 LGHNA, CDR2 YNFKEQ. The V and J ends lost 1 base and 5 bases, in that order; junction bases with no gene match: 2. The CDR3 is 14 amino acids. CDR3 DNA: TGTGCCAGCAGCCAAGTAGGACAGGGGGAGACCCAGTACTTC. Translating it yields CASSQVGQGETQYF.

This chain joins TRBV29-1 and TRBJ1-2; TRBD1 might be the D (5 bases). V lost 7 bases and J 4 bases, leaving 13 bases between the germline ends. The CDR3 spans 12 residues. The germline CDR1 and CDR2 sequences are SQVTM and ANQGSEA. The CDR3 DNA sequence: TGCAGCGCTGGGGCGCCGGGCTATGGCTACACCTTC. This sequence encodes CSAGAPGYGYTF.

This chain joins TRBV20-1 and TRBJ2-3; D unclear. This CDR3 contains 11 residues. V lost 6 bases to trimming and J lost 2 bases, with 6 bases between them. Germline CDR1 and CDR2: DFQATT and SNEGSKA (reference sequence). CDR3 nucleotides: TGCAGTGCCCCGACCACAGATACGCAGTATTTT. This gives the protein CSAPTTDTQYF.

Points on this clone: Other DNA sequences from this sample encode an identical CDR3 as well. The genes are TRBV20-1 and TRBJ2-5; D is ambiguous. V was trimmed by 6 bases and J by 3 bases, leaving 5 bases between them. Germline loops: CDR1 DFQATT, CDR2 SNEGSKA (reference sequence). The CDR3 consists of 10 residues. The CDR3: CSAHKETQYF. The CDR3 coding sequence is TGCAGTGCCCACAAAGAGACCCAGTACTTC.

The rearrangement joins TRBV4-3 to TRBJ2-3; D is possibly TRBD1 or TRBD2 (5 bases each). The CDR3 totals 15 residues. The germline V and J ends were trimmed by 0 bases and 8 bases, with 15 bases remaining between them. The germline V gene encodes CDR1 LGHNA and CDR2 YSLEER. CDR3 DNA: TGCGCCAGCAGCCAAGATCCAGGGTCGAGGGGTACGCAGTATTTT. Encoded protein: CASSQDPGSRGTQYF.

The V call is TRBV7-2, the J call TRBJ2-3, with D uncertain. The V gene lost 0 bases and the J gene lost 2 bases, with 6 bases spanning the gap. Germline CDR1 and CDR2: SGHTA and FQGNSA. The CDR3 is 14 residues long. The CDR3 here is CASSLARNTDTQYF. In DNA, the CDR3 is TGTGCCAGCAGCTTAGCCAGAAACACAGATACGCAGTATTTT.

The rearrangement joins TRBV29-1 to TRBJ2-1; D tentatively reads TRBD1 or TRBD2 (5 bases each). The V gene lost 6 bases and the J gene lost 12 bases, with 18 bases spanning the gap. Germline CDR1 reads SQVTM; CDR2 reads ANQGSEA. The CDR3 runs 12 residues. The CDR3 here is CSVAGTPWGQFF. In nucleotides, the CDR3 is TGCAGCGTCGCTGGGACCCCGTGGGGGCAGTTCTTC.

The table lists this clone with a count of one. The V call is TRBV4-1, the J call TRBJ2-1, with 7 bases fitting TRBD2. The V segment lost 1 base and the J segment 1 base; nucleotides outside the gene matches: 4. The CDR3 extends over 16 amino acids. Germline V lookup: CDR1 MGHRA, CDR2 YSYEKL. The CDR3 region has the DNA TGCGCCAGCAGCCAAGTGGTGGGAGGGTCCTACAATGAGCAGTTCTTC. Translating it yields CASSQVVGGSYNEQFF.

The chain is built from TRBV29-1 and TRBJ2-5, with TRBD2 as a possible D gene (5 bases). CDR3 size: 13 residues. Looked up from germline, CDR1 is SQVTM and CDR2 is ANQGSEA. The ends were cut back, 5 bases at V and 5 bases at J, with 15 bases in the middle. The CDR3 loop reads CSVFGNYRETQYF. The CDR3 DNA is TGCAGCGTTTTCGGGAACTATCGGGAGACCCAGTACTTC.

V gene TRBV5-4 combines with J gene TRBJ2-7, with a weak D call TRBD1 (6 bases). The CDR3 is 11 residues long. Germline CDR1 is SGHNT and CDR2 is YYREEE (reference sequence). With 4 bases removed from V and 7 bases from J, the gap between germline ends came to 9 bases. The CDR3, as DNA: TGTGCCAGCAGCCAAACAGGGGAGCAGTACTTC. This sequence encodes CASSQTGEQYF.

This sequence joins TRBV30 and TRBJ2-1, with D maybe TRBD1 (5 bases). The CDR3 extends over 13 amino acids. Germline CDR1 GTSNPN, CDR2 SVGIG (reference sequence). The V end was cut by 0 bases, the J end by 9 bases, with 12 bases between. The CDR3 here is CAWSVQGWGEQFF. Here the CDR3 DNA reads TGTGCCTGGAGTGTCCAGGGTTGGGGTGAGCAGTTCTTC.

CDR3 region: CAWSEGGPQSRYF. The CDR3 DNA sequence: TGTGCCTGGAGTGAAGGTGGCCCCCAGAGCAGGTATTTT. The chain combines TRBV30 with TRBJ2-3; D gene uncertain. Trimming cost V 1 base and J 14 bases, with 19 bases left between them. This CDR3 contains 13 residues. Per the germline V gene, CDR1 is GTSNPN and CDR2 is SVGIG (reference sequence).

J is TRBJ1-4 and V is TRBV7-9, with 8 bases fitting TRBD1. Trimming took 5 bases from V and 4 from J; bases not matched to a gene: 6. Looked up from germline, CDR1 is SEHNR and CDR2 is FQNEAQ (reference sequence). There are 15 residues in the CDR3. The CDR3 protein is CASSTRQGFNEKLFF. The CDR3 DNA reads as TGTGCCAGCAGCACCCGACAGGGGTTTAATGAAAAACTGTTTTTT.

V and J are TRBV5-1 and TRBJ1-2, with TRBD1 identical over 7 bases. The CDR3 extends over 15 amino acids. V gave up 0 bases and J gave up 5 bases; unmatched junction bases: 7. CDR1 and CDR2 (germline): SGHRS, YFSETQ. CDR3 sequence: CASSLEDRRTYGYTF. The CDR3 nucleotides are TGCGCCAGCAGCTTGGAGGACAGGCGAACTTATGGCTACACCTTC.

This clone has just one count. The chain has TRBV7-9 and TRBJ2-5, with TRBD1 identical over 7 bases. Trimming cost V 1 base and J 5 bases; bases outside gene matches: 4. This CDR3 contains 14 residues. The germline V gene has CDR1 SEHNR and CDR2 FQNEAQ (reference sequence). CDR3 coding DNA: TGTGCCAGCAGCTTAGGACAGGGCTGGGAGACCCAGTACTTC. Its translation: CASSLGQGWETQYF.

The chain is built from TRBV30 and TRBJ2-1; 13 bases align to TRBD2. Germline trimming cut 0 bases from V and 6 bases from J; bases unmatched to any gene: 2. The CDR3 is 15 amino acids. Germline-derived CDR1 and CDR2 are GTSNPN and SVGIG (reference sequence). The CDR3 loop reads CAWSVLAGGFNEQFF. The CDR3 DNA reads TGTGCCTGGAGTGTACTAGCGGGAGGGTTCAATGAGCAGTTCTTC.